Listed here are 14 T cell receptor beta chains from one sample, sequenced in a study of cytomegalovirus exposure and HLA in healthy donors. This PCR relied on a set of 60 Vbeta primers and 13 Jbeta primers. Only in-frame clones appear in the TCRdb table, and some are missing; sequencing was by immunoSEQ multiplex PCR. The table lists 140,000 to 150,000 clones, approximately 80% of them singletons. Sequencing was performed on PBMCs. These TCRs come from a woman under 30 in good health and CMV-seropositive.

This sequence joins TRBV7-2 and TRBJ2-2, with TRBD2 matching 10 bases. The CDR3 has 17 residues. J gave up 6 bases and V 0 bases, and 7 bases lay outside the gene matches. Germline V gene data show CDR1 as SGHTA and CDR2 as FQGNSA. The CDR3 region is CASSLASLAGLAGELFF. In DNA form, the CDR3 reads TGTGCCAGCAGCTTAGCGTCACTAGCGGGGTTGGCCGGGGAGCTGTTTTTT.

The chain has TRBV10-3 and TRBJ1-1, with TRBD1 matching over 8 bases. The junction had 8 bases not matched to a gene; V was cut back by 8 bases and J by 6 bases. This CDR3 region has 13 residues. CDR1 is ENHRY and CDR2 is SYGVKD in the germline V gene. Written as DNA, the CDR3 is TGTGCCATCGGACAGGGTGAATGGTCTGAAGCTTTCTTT. It encodes CAIGQGEWSEAFF.

The table lists this clone with a few counts. The chain employs TRBV7-2 and TRBJ2-7, with 9 bases identical to TRBD1. CDR1 is SGHTA and CDR2 is FQGNSA in the germline V gene. The CDR3 sequence is 14 residues long. Unmatched junction bases numbered 7, after V lost 5 bases and J lost 5 bases. CDR3 nucleotides: TGTGCCAGCAGCCCATGGACAGGGGCTAACGAGCAGTACTTC. It encodes CASSPWTGANEQYF.

The rearrangement uses TRBV18 and TRBJ1-3; 9 bases are a match to TRBD1. The germline V gene has CDR1 KGHSH and CDR2 LQKENI. The CDR3 totals 15 residues. J was trimmed by 1 base and V by 5 bases; bases with no gene match: 3. The CDR3 here is CASSRDRDSGNTIYF. For the CDR3, the DNA is TGTGCCAGCTCAAGGGACAGGGATTCTGGAAACACCATATATTTT.

The chain uses TRBV4-1 and TRBJ2-1; D is possibly TRBD2 (7 bases). CDR3 size: 18 residues. Germline loops: CDR1 MGHRA, CDR2 YSYEKL. V was cut by 3 bases and J by 10 bases, with 28 bases left in between. The CDR3 sequence is CASSHRRRGDGGLGEQFF. In DNA form, the CDR3 reads TGCGCCAGCAGCCACCGCCGACGAGGGGACGGGGGGCTAGGGGAGCAGTTCTTC.

J is TRBJ1-1 and V is TRBV11-2, with 8 positions matching TRBD1. Germline V CDR1 and CDR2: SGHAT, FQNNGV. The V segment lost 3 bases and the J segment 1 base; nucleotides outside the gene matches: 7. CDR3 size: 16 residues. The CDR3 sequence: CASSFTQGQGNTEAFF. CDR3 nucleotides: TGTGCCAGCAGCTTTACTCAAGGACAGGGGAACACTGAAGCTTTCTTT.

The rearrangement links TRBV10-3 to TRBJ2-7, with D possibly matching TRBD2 (6 bases). V lost 0 bases and J lost 2, with 11 bases in between. Germline V CDR1 and CDR2: ENHRY, SYGVKD. The CDR3 covers 15 residues. CDR3 bases: TGTGCCATCAGTGAGTCGGATGGGGGGACCTACGAGCAGTACTTC. Translation: CAISESDGGTYEQYF.

The chain is built from TRBV30 and TRBJ1-2; no clear D. Looked up from germline, CDR1 is GTSNPN and CDR2 is SVGIG (reference sequence). CDR3 size: 15 residues. Trimming removed 0 bases from V and 1 base from J, with 12 bases in between. The CDR3, as DNA: TGTGCCTGGAGTGTTAAATCAGGTGTTAACTATGGCTACACCTTC. It specifies CAWSVKSGVNYGYTF.

This clone turned up a few times. The V call is TRBV4-1, the J call TRBJ1-5, with 9 bases identical to TRBD1. The CDR3 runs 15 residues. Trimming at V came to 1 base and at J to 6 bases, leaving 4 bases not matched to a gene. The V gene's germline CDR1 is MGHRA and CDR2 YSYEKL. The CDR3 here is CASSQAGTGTQPQHF. The CDR3 coding sequence is TGCGCCAGCAGCCAAGCCGGGACAGGGACTCAGCCCCAGCATTTT.

The genes are TRBV4-1 and TRBJ2-1; 10 nucleotides agree with TRBD2. Germline loops: CDR1 MGHRA, CDR2 YSYEKL. The CDR3 has 17 residues. The trim removed 3 bases at V and 5 bases at J, leaving 10 bases unmatched. The DNA for the CDR3 is TGCGCCAGCAGCCAGGACCACGGGACTAGCGATAACAATGAGCAGTTCTTC. It yields the protein CASSQDHGTSDNNEQFF.

This chain uses TRBV4-1 with TRBJ1-1; no clear D. V lost 6 bases and J 2 bases, leaving 7 bases between the germline ends. The CDR3 has 12 residues. Germline V lookup: CDR1 MGHRA, CDR2 YSYEKL. The chain's CDR3 is CASSLFNTEAFF. For the CDR3, the DNA is TGCGCCAGCAGTCTATTCAACACTGAAGCTTTCTTT.

This clone appeared a single time. The chain links TRBV10-3 to TRBJ1-2, with a weak D call TRBD1 (5 bases). V shed 8 bases and J shed 8 bases, with 18 bases lying between them. The CDR3 totals 13 residues. Germline CDR1 ENHRY, CDR2 SYGVKD. The CDR3 sequence: CAIAYSGPGGYTF. The CDR3 bases are TGTGCCATCGCATACTCAGGGCCGGGCGGCTACACCTTC.

Note on this clone: This specimen includes other DNA sequences encoding the same CDR3. The J gene is TRBJ2-1, the V gene TRBV6-1, with TRBD2 matching over 8 bases. Per the germline V gene, CDR1 is MNHNS and CDR2 is SASEGT. Trimming took 6 bases from V and 4 from J; bases not matched to a gene: 8. This CDR3 is 15 amino acids long. Written as DNA, the CDR3 is TGTGCCAGCAGGAGACTAGCGACCTCGTACAATGAGCAGTTCTTC. Translating it yields CASRRLATSYNEQFF.

The chain joins TRBV6-5 to TRBJ2-7; D remains ambiguous. Between the trimmed V and J ends, which lost 7 bases and 2 bases, there was a span of 12 bases. The germline V gene has CDR1 MNHEY and CDR2 SVGAGI. The CDR3 totals 13 residues. In DNA form, the CDR3 reads TGTGCCAGCACCCCCTCTGGAGCCTACGAGCAGTACTTC. Residues: CASTPSGAYEQYF.